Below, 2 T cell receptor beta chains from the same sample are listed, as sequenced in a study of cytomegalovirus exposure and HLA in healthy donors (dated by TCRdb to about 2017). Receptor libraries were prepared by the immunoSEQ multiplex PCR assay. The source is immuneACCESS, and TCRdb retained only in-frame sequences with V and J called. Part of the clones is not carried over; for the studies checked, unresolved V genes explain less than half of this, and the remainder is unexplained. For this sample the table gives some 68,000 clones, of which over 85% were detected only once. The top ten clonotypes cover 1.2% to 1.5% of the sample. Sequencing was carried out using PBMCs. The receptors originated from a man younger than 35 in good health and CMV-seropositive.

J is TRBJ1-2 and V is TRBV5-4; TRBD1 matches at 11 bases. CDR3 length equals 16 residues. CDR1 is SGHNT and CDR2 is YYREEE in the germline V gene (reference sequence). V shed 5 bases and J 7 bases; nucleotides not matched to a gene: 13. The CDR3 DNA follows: TGTGCCAGCAGGGACCGGGACAGGGGGTATCTCTCTGGCTACACCTTC. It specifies CASRDRDRGYLSGYTF. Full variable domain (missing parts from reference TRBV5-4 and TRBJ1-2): ETGVTQSPTHLIKTRGQQVTLRCSSQSGHNTVSWYQQALGQGPQFIFQYYREEENGRGNFPPRFSGLQFPNYSSELNVNALELDDSALYLCASRDRDRGYLSGYTFGSGTRLTVV.

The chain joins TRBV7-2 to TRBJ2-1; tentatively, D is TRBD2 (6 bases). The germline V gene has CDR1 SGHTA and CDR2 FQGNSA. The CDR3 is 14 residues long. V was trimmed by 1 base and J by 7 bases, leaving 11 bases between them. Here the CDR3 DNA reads TGTGCCAGCAGCTTAGGGGGACTTCAGAATGAGCAGTTCTTC. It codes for CASSLGGLQNEQFF.